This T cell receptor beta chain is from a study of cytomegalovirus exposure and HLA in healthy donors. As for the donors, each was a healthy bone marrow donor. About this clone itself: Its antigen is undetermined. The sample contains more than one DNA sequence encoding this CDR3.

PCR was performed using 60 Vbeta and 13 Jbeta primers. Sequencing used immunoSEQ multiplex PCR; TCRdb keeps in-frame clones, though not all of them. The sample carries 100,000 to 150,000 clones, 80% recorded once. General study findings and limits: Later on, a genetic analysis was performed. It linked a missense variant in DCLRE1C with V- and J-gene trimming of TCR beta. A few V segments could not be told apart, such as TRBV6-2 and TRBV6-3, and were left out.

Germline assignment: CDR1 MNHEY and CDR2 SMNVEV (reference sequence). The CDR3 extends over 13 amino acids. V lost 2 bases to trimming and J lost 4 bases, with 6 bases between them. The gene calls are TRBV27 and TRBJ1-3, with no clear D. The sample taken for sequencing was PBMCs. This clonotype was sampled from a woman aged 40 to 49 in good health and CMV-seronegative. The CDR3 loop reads CASSLRSGNTIYF. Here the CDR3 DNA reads TGTGCCAGCAGTTTACGGTCCGGAAACACCATATATTTT.